A selection of T cell receptor beta chains follows, all from one sample in a study of shared clonotypes between healthy human individuals. The repertoire was sequenced with immunoSEQ multiplex PCR; TCRdb's copy has only in-frame clones and lacks some. The data show about 1.5 million clones, with approximately 98% seen just once and about 0.42% held by the top ten. Sequencing was done on a sample of naive CD4+ T cells sorted from blood. The receptors here all came from a man between 25 and 39 years old in good health. Both conserved end residues are part of each CDR3. Each record gives: V gene, clone size, CDR3 length, J gene, D gene, CDR3 DNA, CDR3 protein. D genes are given only for firm matches. Clone size appears in some rows only: once, few, many, or a class for an expanded clone.

V: TRBV13
size: NA
length: 20
J: TRBJ2-7
D: NA
DNA: TGTGCCAGCAGCCATGAGACGCCGCTTAGTTTACGACCGCCGTCCTACGAGCAGTACTTC
CDR3: CASSHETPLSLRPPSYEQYF

V: TRBV9
size: NA
length: 14
J: TRBJ1-1
D: NA
DNA: TGTGCCAGCAGCGCGACACAGGAGGCCACTGAAGCTTTCTTT
CDR3: CASSATQEATEAFF

V: TRBV18
size: NA
length: 19
J: TRBJ2-5
D: TRBD2
DNA: TGTGCCAGCTCACCACTTTCGGTGTCGACGGGAGGGCCGGGAGAGACCCAGTACTTC
CDR3: CASSPLSVSTGGPGETQYF

V: TRBV19
size: NA
length: 11
J: TRBJ2-1
D: NA
DNA: TGTGCCAGTAGCTTTATCGATGAGCAGTTCTTC
CDR3: CASSFIDEQFF

V: TRBV9
size: NA
length: 16
J: TRBJ2-2
D: TRBD1
DNA: TGTGCCAGCAACCTCCCCGGACAGGGAGTCACCGGGGAGCTGTTTTTT
CDR3: CASNLPGQGVTGELFF

V: TRBV5-4
size: NA
length: 16
J: TRBJ2-4
D: TRBD1
DNA: TGTGCCAGCAGCTTGGCCGGGACAGGGGGCCCTGCGGTTCAGTACTTC
CDR3: CASSLAGTGGPAVQYF

V: TRBV27
size: NA
length: 18
J: TRBJ2-1
D: TRBD2
DNA: TGTGCCAGCAGTTTTCTCGCCCGTCGACTAGCGGGAAACAATGAGCAGTTCTTC
CDR3: CASSFLARRLAGNNEQFF

V: TRBV6-5
size: NA
length: 14
J: TRBJ2-5
D: NA
DNA: TGTGCCAGCAGTTACAAGAGGGACGCAAAGACCCAGTACTTC
CDR3: CASSYKRDAKTQYF

V: TRBV7-9
size: NA
length: 16
J: TRBJ2-1
D: TRBD2
DNA: TGTGCCAGCAGCATTAGCGGGAGGGCCAGGGACAATGAGCAGTTCTTC
CDR3: CASSISGRARDNEQFF

V: TRBV6-1
size: NA
length: 16
J: TRBJ2-7
D: NA
DNA: TGTGCCAGCAGTGAAAGAAGGGGCTTGCGCTCCTACGAGCAGTACTTC
CDR3: CASSERRGLRSYEQYF

V: TRBV28
size: once
length: 15
J: TRBJ2-3
D: NA
DNA: TGTGCCAGCAGTTTACAAGCGCCTAGCACAGATACGCAGTATTTT
CDR3: CASSLQAPSTDTQYF

V: TRBV5-1
size: NA
length: 13
J: TRBJ1-4
D: TRBD1
DNA: TGCGCCAGCAGCTTGGAGGGACAGGAAAAACTGTTTTTT
CDR3: CASSLEGQEKLFF

V: TRBV29-1
size: NA
length: 13
J: TRBJ2-1
D: NA
DNA: TGCAGCGTTGTCATCAGGAGGGATAATGAGCAGTTCTTC
CDR3: CSVVIRRDNEQFF

V: TRBV7-9
size: NA
length: 12
J: TRBJ2-1
D: TRBD2
DNA: TGTGCCAGCAGCTCCGGGACTATTGAGCAGTTCTTC
CDR3: CASSSGTIEQFF

V: TRBV6-5
size: NA
length: 15
J: TRBJ2-5
D: TRBD1
DNA: TGTGCCAGCAGCTCGACAGGGGGATCCCAAGAGACCCAGTACTTC
CDR3: CASSSTGGSQETQYF

V: TRBV19
size: NA
length: 14
J: TRBJ1-1
D: NA
DNA: TGTGCCAGTACCAAACGGGAACTTTCGTCTGAAGCTTTCTTT
CDR3: CASTKRELSSEAFF

V: TRBV7-2
size: NA
length: 14
J: TRBJ2-7
D: TRBD2
DNA: TGTGCCAGCAGCAAGCGGGAGGGCCCCTACGAGCAGTACTTC
CDR3: CASSKREGPYEQYF

V: TRBV2
size: few
length: 14
J: TRBJ2-7
D: TRBD1
DNA: TGTGCCAGCAGTGACCCGGGACAGGCGCTACAGCAGTACTTC
CDR3: CASSDPGQALQQYF

V: TRBV7-9
size: NA
length: 14
J: TRBJ2-7
D: NA
DNA: TGTGCCAGCAGCTTAGCGGTCGGTTCGGGAGAGCAGTACTTC
CDR3: CASSLAVGSGEQYF

V: TRBV28
size: NA
length: 15
J: TRBJ2-1
D: TRBD2
DNA: TGTGCCAGCAGTTTAACTAGCGGGAGGCGAGATGAGCAGTTCTTC
CDR3: CASSLTSGRRDEQFF

V: TRBV28
size: NA
length: 16
J: TRBJ1-2
D: TRBD1
DNA: TGTGCCAGCAGTTCCGGGACAGGGAGGATATTAGGTGGCTACACCTTC
CDR3: CASSSGTGRILGGYTF

V: TRBV7-3
size: NA
length: 13
J: TRBJ2-1
D: NA
DNA: TGTGCCAGCAGCCCAAAGGAGTGGGATGAGCAGTTCTTC
CDR3: CASSPKEWDEQFF

V: TRBV7-3
size: NA
length: 14
J: TRBJ2-4
D: TRBD1
DNA: TGTGCCAGCAGCGCAGGACAGGGGAGAAACATTCAGTACTTC
CDR3: CASSAGQGRNIQYF

V: TRBV15
size: NA
length: 16
J: TRBJ2-2
D: NA
DNA: TGTGCCACCAGCGGGGGGTCGACAATACCGGCCGGGGAGCTGTTTTTT
CDR3: CATSGGSTIPAGELFF